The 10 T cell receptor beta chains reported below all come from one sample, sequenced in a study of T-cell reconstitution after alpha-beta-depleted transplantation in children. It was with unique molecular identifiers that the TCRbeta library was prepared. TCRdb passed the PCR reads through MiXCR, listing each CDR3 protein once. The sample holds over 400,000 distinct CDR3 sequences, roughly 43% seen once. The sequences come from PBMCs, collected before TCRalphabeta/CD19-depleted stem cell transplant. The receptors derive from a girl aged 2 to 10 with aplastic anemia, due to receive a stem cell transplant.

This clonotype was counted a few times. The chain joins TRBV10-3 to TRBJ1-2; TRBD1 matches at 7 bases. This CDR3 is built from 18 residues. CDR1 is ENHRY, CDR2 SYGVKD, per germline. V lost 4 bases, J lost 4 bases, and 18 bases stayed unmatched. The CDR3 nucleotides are TGTGCCATCAGTGTACTAGAACAGGGGCGCCCTTCCCCCTATGGCTACACCTTC. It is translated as CAISVLEQGRPSPYGYTF.

The CDR3 bases are TGCGCCAGCAGCCAAGATCCGTCTGCGGGTGTCTATGGCTACACCTTC. Translating gives CASSQDPSAGVYGYTF. The gene calls are TRBV4-3 and TRBJ1-2, with D hard to call. The CDR3 has 16 residues. Germline loops: CDR1 LGHNA, CDR2 YSLEER. V gave up 0 bases and J gave up 4 bases, with 15 bases separating them.

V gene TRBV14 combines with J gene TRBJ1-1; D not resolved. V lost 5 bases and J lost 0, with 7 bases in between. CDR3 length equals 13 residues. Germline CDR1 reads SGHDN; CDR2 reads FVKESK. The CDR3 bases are TGTGCCAGCAGCGTACAGCTGAACACTGAAGCTTTCTTT. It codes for CASSVQLNTEAFF.

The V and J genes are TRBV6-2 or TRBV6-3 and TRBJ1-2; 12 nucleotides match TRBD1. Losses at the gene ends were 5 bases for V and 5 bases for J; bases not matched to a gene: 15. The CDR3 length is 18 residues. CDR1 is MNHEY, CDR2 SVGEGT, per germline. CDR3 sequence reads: CASSQTGTGGASRYGYTF. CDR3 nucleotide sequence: TGTGCCAGCAGTCAGACCGGGACAGGGGGCGCGAGTAGGTATGGCTACACCTTC.

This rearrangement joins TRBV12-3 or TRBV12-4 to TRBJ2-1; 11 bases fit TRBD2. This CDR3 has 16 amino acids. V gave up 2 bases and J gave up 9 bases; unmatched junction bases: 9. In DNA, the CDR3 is TGTGCCAGCAGTTTATTGTTTGATAGCGGGAGGGCTGAGCAGTTCTTC. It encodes CASSLLFDSGRAEQFF.

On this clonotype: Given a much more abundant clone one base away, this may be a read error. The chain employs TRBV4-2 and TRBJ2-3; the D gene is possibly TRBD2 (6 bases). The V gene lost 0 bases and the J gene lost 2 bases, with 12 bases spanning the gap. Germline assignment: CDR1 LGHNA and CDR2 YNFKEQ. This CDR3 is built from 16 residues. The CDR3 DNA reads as TGTGCCAGCAGCCAAGAAGGAGCGGGCCCCACAGATACGCAGTATTTT. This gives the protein CASSQEGAGPTDTQYF.

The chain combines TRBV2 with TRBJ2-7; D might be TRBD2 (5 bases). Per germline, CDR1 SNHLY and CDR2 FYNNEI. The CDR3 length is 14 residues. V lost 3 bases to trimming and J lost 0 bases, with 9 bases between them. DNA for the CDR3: TGTGCCAGCAGTGAGACTGAGGGCTCCTACGAGCAGTACTTC. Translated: CASSETEGSYEQYF.

The CDR3 loop is CASSLSQGVFGGYGYTF. The CDR3 bases are TGTGCCAGCAGCTTATCCCAGGGCGTCTTTGGGGGTTATGGCTACACCTTC. The rearrangement joins TRBV7-6 to TRBJ1-2; possible D gene TRBD1, 5 bases. Trimming cost V 2 bases and J 5 bases, with 21 bases left between them. Germline V gene data show CDR1 as SGHVS and CDR2 as FNYEAQ. The CDR3 has 17 residues.

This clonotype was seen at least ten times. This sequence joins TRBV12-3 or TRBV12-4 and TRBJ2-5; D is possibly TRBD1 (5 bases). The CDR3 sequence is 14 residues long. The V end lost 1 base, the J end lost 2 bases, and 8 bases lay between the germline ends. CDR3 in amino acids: CASSLGAGQETQYF. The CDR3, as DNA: TGTGCCAGCAGTTTAGGGGCAGGGCAAGAGACCCAGTACTTC.

This CDR3 reads CETAGPSNTGELFF. The CDR3 nucleotides are TGTGAAACGGCGGGGCCCTCGAACACCGGGGAGCTGTTTTTT. V is TRBV7-9 and J is TRBJ2-2; maybe TRBD2 (6 bases). This CDR3 has 14 residues. Germline-derived CDR1 and CDR2 are SEHNR and FQNEAQ (reference sequence).